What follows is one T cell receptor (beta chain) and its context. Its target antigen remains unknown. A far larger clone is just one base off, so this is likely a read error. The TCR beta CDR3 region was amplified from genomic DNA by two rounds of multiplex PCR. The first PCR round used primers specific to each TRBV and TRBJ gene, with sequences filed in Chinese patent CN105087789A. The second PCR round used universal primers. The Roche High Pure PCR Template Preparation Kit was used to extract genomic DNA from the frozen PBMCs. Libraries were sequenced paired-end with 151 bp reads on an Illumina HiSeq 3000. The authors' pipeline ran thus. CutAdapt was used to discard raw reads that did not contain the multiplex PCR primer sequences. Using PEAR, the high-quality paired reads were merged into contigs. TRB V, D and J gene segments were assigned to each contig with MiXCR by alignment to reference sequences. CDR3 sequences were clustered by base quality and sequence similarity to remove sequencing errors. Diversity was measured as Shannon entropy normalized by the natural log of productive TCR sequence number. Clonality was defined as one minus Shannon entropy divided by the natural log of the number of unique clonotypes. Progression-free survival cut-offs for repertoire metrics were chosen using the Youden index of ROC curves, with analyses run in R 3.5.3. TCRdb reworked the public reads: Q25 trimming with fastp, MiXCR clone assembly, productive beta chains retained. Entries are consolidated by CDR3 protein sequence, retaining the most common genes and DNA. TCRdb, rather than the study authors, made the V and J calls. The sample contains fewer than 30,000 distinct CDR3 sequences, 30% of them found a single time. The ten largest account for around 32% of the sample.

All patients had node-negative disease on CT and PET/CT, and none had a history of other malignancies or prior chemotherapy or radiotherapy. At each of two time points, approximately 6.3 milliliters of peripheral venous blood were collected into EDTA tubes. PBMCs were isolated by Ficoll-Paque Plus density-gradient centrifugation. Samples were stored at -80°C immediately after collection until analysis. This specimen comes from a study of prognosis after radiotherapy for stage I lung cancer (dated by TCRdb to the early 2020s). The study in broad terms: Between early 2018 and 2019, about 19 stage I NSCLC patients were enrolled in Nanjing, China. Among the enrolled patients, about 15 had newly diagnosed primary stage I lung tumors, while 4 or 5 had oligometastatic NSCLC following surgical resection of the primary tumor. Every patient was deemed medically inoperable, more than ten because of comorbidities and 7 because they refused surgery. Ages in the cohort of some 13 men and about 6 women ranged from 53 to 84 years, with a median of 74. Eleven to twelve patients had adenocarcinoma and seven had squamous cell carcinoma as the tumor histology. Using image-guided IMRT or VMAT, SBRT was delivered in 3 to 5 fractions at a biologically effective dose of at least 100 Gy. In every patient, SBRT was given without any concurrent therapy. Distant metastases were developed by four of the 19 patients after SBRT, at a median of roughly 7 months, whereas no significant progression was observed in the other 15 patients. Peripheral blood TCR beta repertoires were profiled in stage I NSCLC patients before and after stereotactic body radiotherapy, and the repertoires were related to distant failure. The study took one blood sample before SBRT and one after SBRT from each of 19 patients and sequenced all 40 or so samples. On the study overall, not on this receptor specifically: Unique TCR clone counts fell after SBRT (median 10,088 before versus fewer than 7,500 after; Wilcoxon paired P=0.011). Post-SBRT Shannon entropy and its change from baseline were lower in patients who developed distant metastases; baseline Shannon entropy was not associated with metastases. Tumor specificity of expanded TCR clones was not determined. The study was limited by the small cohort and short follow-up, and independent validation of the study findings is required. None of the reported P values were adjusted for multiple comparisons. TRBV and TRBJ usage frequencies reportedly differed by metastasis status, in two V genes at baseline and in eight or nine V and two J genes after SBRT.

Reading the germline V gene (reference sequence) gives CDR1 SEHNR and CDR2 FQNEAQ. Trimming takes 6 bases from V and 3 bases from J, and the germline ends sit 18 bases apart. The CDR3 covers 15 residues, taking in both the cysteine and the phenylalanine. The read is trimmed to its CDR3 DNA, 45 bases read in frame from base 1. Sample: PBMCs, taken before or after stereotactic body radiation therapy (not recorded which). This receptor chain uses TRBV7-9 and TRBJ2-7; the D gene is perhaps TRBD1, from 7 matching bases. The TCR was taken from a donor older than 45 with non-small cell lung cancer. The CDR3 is CASRSGGPPYYEQYF. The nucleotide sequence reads TGTGCCAGCAGGTCAGGGGGGCCCCCCTACTACGAGCAGTACTTC.